This T cell receptor (beta chain) was observed in a study of blood T cell repertoires in COVID-19. As for the study in general: The United States, Italy and Spain were the sources of the acute and convalescent COVID-19 samples.

In the original analysis: By means of reference gene primer amplification, nucleated cell counts were estimated. This table comes from immunoSEQ multiplex PCR, and its TCRdb copy is limited to in-frame clones, with some not included. The V and J calls and clone size come from that table; D and trimming were worked out from the DNA. The table lists over 250,000 clones, about 90% of them singletons. The CDR3 consists of 16 residues. The J segment lost 4 bases and the V segment lost 4 bases, leaving 12 bases of the junction unmatched. Germline V gene lookup returns CDR1 MNHNS and CDR2 SASEGT. The V call is TRBV6-1, the J call TRBJ1-2, with 7 bases aligning to TRBD1. The sample was PBMCs or T cells enriched from blood (not recorded which). This TCR was sampled from a woman aged 30 to 39 who had recovered from COVID-19. CDR3 DNA sequence: TGTGCCAGCAGTGCGACGACAGGGAGTAATAGCTATGGCTACACCTTC. Amino acid sequence: CASSATTGSNSYGYTF.